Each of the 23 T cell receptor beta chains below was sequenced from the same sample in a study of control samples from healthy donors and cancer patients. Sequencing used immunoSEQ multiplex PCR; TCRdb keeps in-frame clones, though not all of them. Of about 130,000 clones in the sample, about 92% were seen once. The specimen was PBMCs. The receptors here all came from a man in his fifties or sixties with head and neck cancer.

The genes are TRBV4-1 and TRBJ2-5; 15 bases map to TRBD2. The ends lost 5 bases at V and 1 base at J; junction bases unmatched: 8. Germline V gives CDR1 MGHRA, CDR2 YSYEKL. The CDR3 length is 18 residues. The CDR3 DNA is TGCGCCAGCAGCTATGGGACTAGCGGGGGGACCTTCCAAGAGACCCAGTACTTC. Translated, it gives CASSYGTSGGTFQETQYF.

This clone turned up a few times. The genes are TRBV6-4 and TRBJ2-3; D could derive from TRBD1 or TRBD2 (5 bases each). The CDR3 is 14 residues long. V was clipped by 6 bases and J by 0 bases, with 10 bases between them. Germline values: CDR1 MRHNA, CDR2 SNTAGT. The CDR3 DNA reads TGTGCCAGCAGCAGGGACGGGAGCACAGATACGCAGTATTTT. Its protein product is CASSRDGSTDTQYF.

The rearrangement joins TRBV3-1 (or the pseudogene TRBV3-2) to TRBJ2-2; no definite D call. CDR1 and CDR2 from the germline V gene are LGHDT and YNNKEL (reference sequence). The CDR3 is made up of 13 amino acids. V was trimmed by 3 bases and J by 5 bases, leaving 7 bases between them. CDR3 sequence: CASSQGLTGELFF. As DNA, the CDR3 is TGTGCCAGCAGCCAGGGCCTTACCGGGGAGCTGTTTTTT.

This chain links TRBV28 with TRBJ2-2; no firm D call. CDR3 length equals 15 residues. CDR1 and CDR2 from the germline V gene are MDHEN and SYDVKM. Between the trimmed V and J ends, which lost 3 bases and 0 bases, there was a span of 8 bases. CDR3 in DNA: TGTGCCAGCAGTTTCCTCCTCGCGAACACCGGGGAGCTGTTTTTT. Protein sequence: CASSFLLANTGELFF.

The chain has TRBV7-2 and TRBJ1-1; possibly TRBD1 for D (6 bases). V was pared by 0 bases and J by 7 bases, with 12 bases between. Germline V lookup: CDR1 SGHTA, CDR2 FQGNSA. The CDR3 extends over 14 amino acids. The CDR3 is CASSLAPGASEAFF. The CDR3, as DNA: TGTGCCAGCAGCTTAGCCCCAGGGGCGAGTGAAGCTTTCTTT.

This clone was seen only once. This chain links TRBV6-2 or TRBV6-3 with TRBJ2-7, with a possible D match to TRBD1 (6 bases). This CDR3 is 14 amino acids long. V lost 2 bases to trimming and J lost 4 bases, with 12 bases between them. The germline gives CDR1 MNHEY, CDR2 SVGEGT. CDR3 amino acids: CASSYGTLLYEQYF. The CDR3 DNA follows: TGTGCCAGCAGTTACGGGACACTCCTTTACGAGCAGTACTTC.

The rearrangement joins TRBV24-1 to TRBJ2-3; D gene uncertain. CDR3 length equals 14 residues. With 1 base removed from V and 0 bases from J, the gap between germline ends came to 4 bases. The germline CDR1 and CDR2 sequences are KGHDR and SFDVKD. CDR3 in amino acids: CATSDFPSTDTQYF. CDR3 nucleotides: TGTGCCACCAGTGATTTCCCTAGCACAGATACGCAGTATTTT.

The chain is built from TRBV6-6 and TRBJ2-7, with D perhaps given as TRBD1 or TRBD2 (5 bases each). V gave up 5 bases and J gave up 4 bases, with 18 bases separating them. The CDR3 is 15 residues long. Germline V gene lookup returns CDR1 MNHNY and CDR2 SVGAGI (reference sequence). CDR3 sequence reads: CASSGPGEGKYEQYF. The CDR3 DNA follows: TGTGCCAGCAGTGGACCTGGTGAGGGGAAGTACGAGCAGTACTTC.

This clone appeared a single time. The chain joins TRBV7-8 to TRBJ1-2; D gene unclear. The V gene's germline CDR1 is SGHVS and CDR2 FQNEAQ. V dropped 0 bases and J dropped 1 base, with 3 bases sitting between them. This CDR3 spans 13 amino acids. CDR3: CASSLASNYGYTF. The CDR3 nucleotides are TGTGCCAGCAGCTTAGCTAGTAACTATGGCTACACCTTC.

In DNA, the CDR3 is TGTGCCAGCACCGGGTTTGGGGCTAGCTATGGCTACACCTTC. Its protein is CASTGFGASYGYTF. The rearrangement links TRBV27 to TRBJ1-2; TRBD1 might be the D (5 bases). Deletions cut 7 bases from V and 4 bases from J, with 16 bases between. The CDR3 covers 14 residues. Germline V gene sequence: CDR1 MNHEY, CDR2 SMNVEV (reference sequence).

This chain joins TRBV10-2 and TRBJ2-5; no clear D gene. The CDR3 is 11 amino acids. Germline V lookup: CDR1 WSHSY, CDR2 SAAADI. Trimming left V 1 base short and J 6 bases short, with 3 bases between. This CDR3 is CASSEFQTQYF. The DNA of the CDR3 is TGCGCCAGCAGTGAGTTCCAGACCCAGTACTTC.

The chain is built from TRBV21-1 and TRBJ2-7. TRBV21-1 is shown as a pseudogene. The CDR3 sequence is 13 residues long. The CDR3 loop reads CASSLRPRYEQYF. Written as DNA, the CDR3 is TGTGCCAGCAGCCTTCGGCCCCGCTACGAGCAGTACTTC.

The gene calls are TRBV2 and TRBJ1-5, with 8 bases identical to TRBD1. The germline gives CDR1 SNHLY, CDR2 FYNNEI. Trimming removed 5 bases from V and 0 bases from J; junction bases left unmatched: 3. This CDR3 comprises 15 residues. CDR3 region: CASSRTGGSNQPQHF. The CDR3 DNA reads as TGTGCCAGCAGTCGAACAGGGGGTAGCAATCAGCCCCAGCATTTT.

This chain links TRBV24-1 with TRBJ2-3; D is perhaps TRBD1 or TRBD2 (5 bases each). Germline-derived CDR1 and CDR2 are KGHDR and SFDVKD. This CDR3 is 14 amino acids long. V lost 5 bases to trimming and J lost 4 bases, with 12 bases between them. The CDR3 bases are TGTGCCACCAGTGCGTATATGGGGGCAGATACGCAGTATTTT. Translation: CATSAYMGADTQYF.

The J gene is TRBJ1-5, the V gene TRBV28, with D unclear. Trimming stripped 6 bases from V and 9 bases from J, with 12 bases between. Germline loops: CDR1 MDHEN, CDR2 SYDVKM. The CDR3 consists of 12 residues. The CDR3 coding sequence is TGTGCCAGCAGCCCCCCCGGTGGGCCCCAGCATTTT. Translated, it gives CASSPPGGPQHF.

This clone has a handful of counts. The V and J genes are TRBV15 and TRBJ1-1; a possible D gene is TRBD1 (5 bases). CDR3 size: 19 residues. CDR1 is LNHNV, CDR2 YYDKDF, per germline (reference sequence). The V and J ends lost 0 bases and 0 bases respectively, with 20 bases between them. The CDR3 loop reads CATSRDDGKGWIMNTEAFF. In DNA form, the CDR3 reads TGTGCCACCAGCAGAGATGATGGGAAGGGGTGGATCATGAACACTGAAGCTTTCTTT.

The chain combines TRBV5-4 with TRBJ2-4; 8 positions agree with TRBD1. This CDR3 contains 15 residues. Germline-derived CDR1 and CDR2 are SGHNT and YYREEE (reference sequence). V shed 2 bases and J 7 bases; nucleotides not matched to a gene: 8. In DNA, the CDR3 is TGTGCCAGCAGCTTAGCTCCGGACAGGGCGAACATTCAGTACTTC. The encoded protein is CASSLAPDRANIQYF.

In nucleotides, the CDR3 is TGTGCCAGCAGTGAACCGACAGGCGAGCAGTACTTC. It specifies CASSEPTGEQYF. This rearrangement joins TRBV25-1 to TRBJ2-7; tentative D call: TRBD1 (6 bases). The CDR3 runs 12 residues. V was trimmed by 2 bases and J by 6 bases, leaving 8 bases between them. Per germline, CDR1 MGHDK and CDR2 SYGVNS.

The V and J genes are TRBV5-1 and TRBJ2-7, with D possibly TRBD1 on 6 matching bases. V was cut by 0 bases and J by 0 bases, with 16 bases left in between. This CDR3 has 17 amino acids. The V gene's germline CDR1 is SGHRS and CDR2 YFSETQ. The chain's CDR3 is CASSLGGGQYYSYEQYF. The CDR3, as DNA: TGCGCCAGCAGCTTGGGGGGCGGACAGTATTACTCCTACGAGCAGTACTTC.

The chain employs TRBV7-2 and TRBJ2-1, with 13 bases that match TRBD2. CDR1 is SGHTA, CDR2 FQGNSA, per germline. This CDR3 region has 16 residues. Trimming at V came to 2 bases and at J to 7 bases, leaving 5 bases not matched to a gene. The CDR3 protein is CASSLQGTSGVNEQFF. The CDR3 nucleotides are TGTGCCAGCAGCTTACAGGGGACTAGCGGGGTGAATGAGCAGTTCTTC.

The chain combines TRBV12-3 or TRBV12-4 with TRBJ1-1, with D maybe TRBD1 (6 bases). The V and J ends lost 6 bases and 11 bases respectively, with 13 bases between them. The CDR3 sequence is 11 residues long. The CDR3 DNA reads TGTGCCAGCAGCCAGGACAGTAAGGCTTTCTTT. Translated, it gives CASSQDSKAFF.

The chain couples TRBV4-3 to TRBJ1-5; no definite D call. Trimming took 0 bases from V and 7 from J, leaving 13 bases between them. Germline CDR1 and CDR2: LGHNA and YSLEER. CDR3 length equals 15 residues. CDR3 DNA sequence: TGCGCCAGCAGCCAAGATAGTAAGGGAGGACAGCCCCAGCATTTT. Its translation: CASSQDSKGGQPQHF.

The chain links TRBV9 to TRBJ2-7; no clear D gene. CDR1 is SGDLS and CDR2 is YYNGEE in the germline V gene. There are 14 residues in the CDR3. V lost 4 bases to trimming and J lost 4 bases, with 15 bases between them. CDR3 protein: CASSIRSDGYEQYF. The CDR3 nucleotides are TGTGCCAGCAGCATAAGAAGTGACGGGTACGAGCAGTACTTC.